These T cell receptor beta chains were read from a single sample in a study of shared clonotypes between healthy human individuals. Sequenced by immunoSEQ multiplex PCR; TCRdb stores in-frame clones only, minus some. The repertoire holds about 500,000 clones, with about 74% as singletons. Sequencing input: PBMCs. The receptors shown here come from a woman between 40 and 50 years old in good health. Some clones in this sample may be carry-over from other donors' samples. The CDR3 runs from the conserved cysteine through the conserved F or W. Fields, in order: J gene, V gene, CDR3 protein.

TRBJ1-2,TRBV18,CASSVGANNYGYTF
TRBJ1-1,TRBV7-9,CASSRPATGGGTEAFF
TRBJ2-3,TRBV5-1,CASSLSSGRVDTQYF
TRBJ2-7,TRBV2,CASRAGTSGRGSQYF
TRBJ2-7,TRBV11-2,CASSQGYREYEQYF
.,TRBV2,CASSEWGGTSYEQYF
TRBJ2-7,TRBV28,CASTSMSYEQYF
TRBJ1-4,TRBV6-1,CASNRGLGNEKLFF
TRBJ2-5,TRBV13,CASSLATGAGGKETQYF
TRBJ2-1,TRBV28,CASRRQRGYNEQFF
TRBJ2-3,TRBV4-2,CASSQDEASLAGGGDTQYF
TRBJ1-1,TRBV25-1,CASSTSWLGQEGTTEAFF
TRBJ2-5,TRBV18,CASSPNRGKETQYF
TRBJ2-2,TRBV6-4,CASSEGDSGELFF
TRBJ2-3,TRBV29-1,CSVAMGGSTDTQYF
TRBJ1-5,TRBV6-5,CASRPYSNQPQHF
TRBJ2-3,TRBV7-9,CASSSLRDSNTQYF
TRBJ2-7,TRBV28,CASSWPGLGRYEQYF
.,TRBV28,CASSFQNYEQYF
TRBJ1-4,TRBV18,CASSPSLRATNEKLFF
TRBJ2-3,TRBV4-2,CASSQATSSGVADTQYF
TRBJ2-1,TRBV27,CASSLYGRGNEQFF
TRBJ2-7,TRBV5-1,CASSLGHGAGYEQYF
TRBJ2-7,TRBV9,CASSVAAGVTYEQYF
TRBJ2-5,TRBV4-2,CASSPRGGQETQYF
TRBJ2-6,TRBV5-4,CASSHQRGSGANVLTF
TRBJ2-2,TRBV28,CASSTSDRYTGELFF
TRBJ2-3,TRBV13,CASSRDSSTDAQYF
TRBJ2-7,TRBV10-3,CAIRDSDRTSSYEQYF
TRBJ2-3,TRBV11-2,CASSLLGASTSIDTQYF
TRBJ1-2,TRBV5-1,CASSSGTGDNYGYTF
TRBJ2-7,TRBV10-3,CAISESRDRAEGSYEQYF
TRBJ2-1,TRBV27,CASMDLNEQFF
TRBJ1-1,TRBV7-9,CASSSSMGQGNTEAFF